Following are 31 T cell receptor beta chains from one sample sequenced in a study of PD-L1 blockade in urothelial cancer. Time point meaning: pretreatment peripheral blood. Some clones are missing from TCRdb's copy, which holds only in-frame ones; the method was immunoSEQ multiplex PCR. The table records tens of thousands of clones, over 80% of them present only once. This specimen was PBMCs, taken around atezolizumab (anti-PD-L1) treatment. The receptor set was obtained from a woman in her 70s with urothelial cancer.

This clone was found a few times. The chain has TRBV7-8 and TRBJ2-3; D is unclear. There are 16 residues in the CDR3. Germline V lookup: CDR1 SGHVS, CDR2 FQNEAQ. V dropped 2 bases and J dropped 0 bases, with 12 bases sitting between them. CDR3 bases: TGTGCCAGCAGCTTACGGCGCGGAATTAGCACAGATACGCAGTATTTT. Protein product: CASSLRRGISTDTQYF.

The CDR3 spells CASSQEPGTSGGSSTDTQYF. The CDR3 bases are TGCGCCAGCAGCCAAGAGCCCGGGACTAGCGGGGGCTCTAGCACAGATACGCAGTATTTT. The rearrangement joins TRBV4-3 to TRBJ2-3; TRBD2 aligns across 14 bases. The CDR3 loop spans 20 amino acids. With 0 bases clipped from V and 0 bases from J, the junction kept 8 bases outside the gene matches. Per germline, CDR1 LGHNA and CDR2 YSLEER.

The chain couples TRBV2 to TRBJ2-7; unclear D gene. CDR1 is SNHLY and CDR2 is FYNNEI in the germline V gene. This CDR3 is 14 amino acids long. Trimming removed 2 bases at V and 5 bases at J, with 13 bases between. CDR3 nucleotides: TGTGCCAGCAGTGAAACGGGTTTGATGGACGAGCAGTACTTC. It codes for CASSETGLMDEQYF.

This chain joins TRBV12-5 and TRBJ2-1, with D possibly being TRBD2 (6 bases). The CDR3 covers 16 residues. Germline values: CDR1 LGHNT, CDR2 FRNRAP. Trimming took off 1 base at V and 0 bases at J, with 10 bases between the two ends. CDR3 sequence: CASGLGSGHSYNEQFF. The CDR3, as DNA: TGTGCTAGTGGTTTGGGGAGCGGGCACTCCTACAATGAGCAGTTCTTC.

V gene TRBV5-6 combines with J gene TRBJ1-1, with TRBD1 as a possible D gene (5 bases). This CDR3 has 16 amino acids. V was trimmed by 3 bases and J by 1 base, leaving 16 bases between them. The germline gives CDR1 SGHDT, CDR2 YYEEEE. The CDR3 nucleotides are TGTGCCAGCAGCTACGGGACTGGCTGGCGGAACACTGAAGCTTTCTTT. This translates into CASSYGTGWRNTEAFF. Supplemented by reference TRBV5-6 and TRBJ1-1, the full variable domain reads DAGVTQSPTHLIKTRGQQVTLRCSPKSGHDTVSWYQQALGQGPQFIFQYYEEEERQRGNFPDRFSGHQFPNYSSELNVNALLLGDSALYLCASSYGTGWRNTEAFFGQGTRLTVV.

This clone was counted once. The V and J genes are TRBV18 and TRBJ1-4; D remains ambiguous. This CDR3 is built from 15 residues. With 0 bases removed from V and 2 bases from J, the gap between germline ends came to 7 bases. The germline gives CDR1 KGHSH, CDR2 LQKENI. The DNA for the CDR3 is TGTGCCAGCTCACCACCGGTGGGCACTAATGAAAAACTGTTTTTT. Translating gives CASSPPVGTNEKLFF.

In this sample, this clone turned up once. The chain joins TRBV6-1 to TRBJ1-5; TRBD1 matches at 7 bases. The length of the CDR3 is 15 residues. Germline trimming cut 1 base from V and 3 bases from J; bases unmatched to any gene: 3. In germline, CDR1 is MNHNS, CDR2 SASEGT. CDR3 protein: CASSEGRGHNQPQHF. In nucleotides, the CDR3 is TGTGCCAGCAGTGAAGGGAGGGGGCACAATCAGCCCCAGCATTTT.

This clone was observed a handful of times. This chain links TRBV7-3 with TRBJ2-1, with 8 positions matching TRBD2. The trim removed 5 bases at V and 8 bases at J, leaving 11 bases unmatched. The germline gives CDR1 SGHTA, CDR2 FQGTGA. The CDR3 is made up of 15 amino acids. Here the CDR3 reads CASSVAGRRLDEQFF. As DNA, the CDR3 is TGTGCCAGCAGCGTAGCGGGAAGGCGGCTGGATGAGCAGTTCTTC.

V and J are TRBV19 and TRBJ2-1, with 13 bases lining up with TRBD2. Trimming took 7 bases from V and 4 from J; bases not matched to a gene: 13. From germline, CDR1 is LNHDA and CDR2 SQIVND (reference sequence). The CDR3 is made up of 18 amino acids. CDR3 region: CASNDGTSGAFGYNEQFF. Here the CDR3 DNA reads TGTGCCAGTAATGACGGGACTAGCGGGGCCTTTGGTTACAATGAGCAGTTCTTC.

The V and J genes are TRBV30 and TRBJ2-5, with D perhaps TRBD1 (6 bases). Trimming removed 3 bases from V and 5 bases from J, with 16 bases in between. The CDR3 loop spans 14 amino acids. Germline V gene data show CDR1 as GTSNPN and CDR2 as SVGIG (reference sequence). The CDR3: CAWRRQATQETQYF. In DNA, the CDR3 is TGTGCCTGGAGAAGACAGGCGACCCAGGAGACCCAGTACTTC.

The J gene is TRBJ2-3, the V gene TRBV28; D might be TRBD2 (6 bases). Per the germline V gene, CDR1 is MDHEN and CDR2 is SYDVKM. V gave up 5 bases and J gave up 0 bases, with 15 bases separating them. There are 16 residues in the CDR3. CDR3 coding DNA: TGTGCCAGCAGTCCCTCGGGACTGACTAGCACAGATACGCAGTATTTT. It is translated as CASSPSGLTSTDTQYF.

The count of this clone is one. The chain combines TRBV4-3 with TRBJ1-6; TRBD1 aligns across 9 bases. With 4 bases clipped from V and 6 bases from J, the junction kept 4 bases outside the gene matches. The germline gives CDR1 LGHNA, CDR2 YSLEER. This CDR3 is built from 15 residues. CDR3 DNA sequence: TGCGCCAGCAGCCCACAGACAGGGGGTAATTCACCCCTCCACTTT. Protein sequence: CASSPQTGGNSPLHF.

Remarks on this clone: The sample contains more than one DNA sequence encoding this CDR3. The V and J genes are TRBV28 and TRBJ2-7, with D unclear. The CDR3 consists of 11 residues. Per germline, CDR1 MDHEN and CDR2 SYDVKM. V was clipped by 6 bases and J by 3 bases, with 6 bases between them. The CDR3 region has the DNA TGTGCCAGCAGCCTCCGCTACGAGCAGTACTTC. Translated, it gives CASSLRYEQYF.

V and J are TRBV19 and TRBJ2-6; D is perhaps TRBD2 (6 bases). The CDR3 has 14 residues. V lost 4 bases, J lost 2 bases, and 6 bases lay in between. From germline, CDR1 is LNHDA and CDR2 SQIVND (reference sequence). The CDR3 bases are TGTGCCAGTAGTAGGGGGGCTGGGGCCAACGTCCTGACTTTC. It specifies CASSRGAGANVLTF.

This clone was found once. The chain is built from TRBV9 and TRBJ1-4; 11 nucleotides line up with TRBD1. This CDR3 is 15 amino acids long. The J segment lost 7 bases and the V segment lost 4 bases, leaving 6 bases of the junction unmatched. Germline V gene sequence: CDR1 SGDLS, CDR2 YYNGEE. As DNA, the CDR3 is TGTGCCAGCAGCCCCCGGGACAGGGGGACTGAAAAACTGTTTTTT. Translated, it gives CASSPRDRGTEKLFF.

This rearrangement joins TRBV28 to TRBJ2-7; D might be TRBD1 (8 bases). CDR3 length equals 14 residues. From germline, CDR1 is MDHEN and CDR2 SYDVKM. Trimming cost V 7 bases and J 7 bases, with 20 bases left between them. The CDR3 region has the DNA TGTGCCAGCATCTCAGGGGGCGGCGGGGGTGAGCAGTACTTC. Its translation is CASISGGGGGEQYF.

The chain joins TRBV28 to TRBJ2-7; 11 bases are shared with TRBD1. The germline V gene encodes CDR1 MDHEN and CDR2 SYDVKM. CDR3 length: 14 amino acids. V lost 6 bases to trimming and J lost 5 bases; unmatched junction nucleotides: 6. CDR3 amino acids: CASSFPGQGDEQYF. The CDR3, as DNA: TGTGCCAGCAGCTTCCCGGGACAGGGGGACGAGCAGTACTTC. Full variable domain (rest looked up from reference TRBV28 and TRBJ2-7): DVKVTQSSRYLVKRTGEKVFLECVQDMDHENMFWYRQDPGLGLRLIYFSYDVKMKEKGDIPEGYSVSREKKERFSLILESASTNQTSMYLCASSFPGQGDEQYFGPGTRLTVT.

The J gene is TRBJ2-7, the V gene TRBV7-8; 11 nucleotides match TRBD1. The V gene's germline CDR1 is SGHVS and CDR2 FQNEAQ. This CDR3 is built from 14 residues. V shed 4 bases and J 4 bases; nucleotides not matched to a gene: 3. The CDR3 DNA is TGTGCCAGCAGCTGGGGACAGGGGGAGTACGAGCAGTACTTC. Translation: CASSWGQGEYEQYF.

V usage is TRBV2 and J usage is TRBJ2-1; weak D call: TRBD1 (5 bases). The length of the CDR3 is 13 residues. The germline V gene has CDR1 SNHLY and CDR2 FYNNEI. Trimming shortened V by 5 bases and J by 4 bases, and 9 bases separated the two germline ends. CDR3 bases: TGTGCCAGCAGTTTGGACAATTACAATGAGCAGTTCTTC. Translating gives CASSLDNYNEQFF.

The rearrangement uses TRBV6-1 and TRBJ1-3; the D is unclear. The CDR3 runs 15 residues. CDR1 and CDR2 from the germline V gene are MNHNS and SASEGT. Trimming shortened V by 3 bases and J by 4 bases, and 13 bases separated the two germline ends. The CDR3 protein is CASSDGAGRGNTIYF. In DNA, the CDR3 is TGTGCCAGCAGTGACGGCGCTGGGAGGGGAAACACCATATATTTT.

The chain has TRBV6-1 and TRBJ2-3; a weak D match, TRBD1 (5 bases). Trimming stripped 2 bases from V and 2 bases from J, with 17 bases between. Germline V lookup: CDR1 MNHNS, CDR2 SASEGT. The CDR3 runs to 17 residues. CDR3 sequence reads: CASSETARVIFTDTQYF. CDR3 DNA: TGTGCCAGCAGTGAAACGGCCAGGGTTATATTCACAGATACGCAGTATTTT.

The V and J genes are TRBV7-2 and TRBJ2-1; 8 nucleotides match TRBD2. This CDR3 has 15 residues. Germline CDR1 is SGHTA and CDR2 is FQGNSA. V lost 5 bases, J lost 4 bases, and 7 bases stayed unmatched. The CDR3 sequence is CASSRAGGPYNEQFF. CDR3 DNA sequence: TGTGCCAGCAGCCGGGCGGGAGGACCGTACAATGAGCAGTTCTTC.

This clone occurred a few times. The chain uses TRBV9 and TRBJ1-4; D gene uncertain. Germline V gene sequence: CDR1 SGDLS, CDR2 YYNGEE. The CDR3 has 14 amino acids. The V and J ends lost 2 bases and 0 bases respectively, with 5 bases between them. The CDR3 coding sequence is TGTGCCAGCAGCGTGAGATCAACTAATGAAAAACTGTTTTTT. Its protein product is CASSVRSTNEKLFF.

The V call is TRBV15, the J call TRBJ2-5, with TRBD1 matching 9 bases. Trimming took 1 base from V and 5 from J; bases not matched to a gene: 8. Germline V lookup: CDR1 LNHNV, CDR2 YYDKDF (reference sequence). The CDR3 totals 16 residues. CDR3 in amino acids: CATSRGGDRVYETQYF. Written as DNA, the CDR3 is TGTGCCACCAGCAGAGGTGGGGACAGGGTCTATGAGACCCAGTACTTC.

This clone was picked up a small number of times. The rearrangement uses TRBV27 and TRBJ2-7; maybe TRBD2 (6 bases). Trimming pared 6 bases from V and 3 bases from J, leaving 15 bases between. CDR3 size: 14 residues. Germline V gene lookup returns CDR1 MNHEY and CDR2 SMNVEV (reference sequence). The CDR3, as DNA: TGTGCCAGCAGCTTGTGGGGGGTGGGCTACGAGCAGTACTTC. Protein sequence: CASSLWGVGYEQYF.

CDR3 DNA sequence: TGTGCCAGCAGCTTAGCGTTCACTAGCGGCTACGAGCAGTACTTC. As protein: CASSLAFTSGYEQYF. The chain recombines TRBV7-2 with TRBJ2-7, with 8 bases matching TRBD2. This CDR3 region has 15 residues. Germline assignment: CDR1 SGHTA and CDR2 FQGNSA. V lost 0 bases, J lost 3 bases, and 4 bases stayed unmatched.

The table lists this clone with a few counts. This chain connects TRBV25-1 to TRBJ2-2; D perhaps matches TRBD1 (6 bases). The V gene lost 4 bases and the J gene lost 5 bases, with 8 bases spanning the gap. Germline CDR1 MGHDK, CDR2 SYGVNS. The CDR3 consists of 13 residues. The CDR3 protein is CASSGTATGELFF. The CDR3 DNA reads TGTGCCAGCAGTGGGACAGCTACCGGGGAGCTGTTTTTT.

The chain combines TRBV6-1 with TRBJ2-5, with 7 positions matching TRBD1. With 3 bases clipped from V and 4 bases from J, the junction kept 8 bases outside the gene matches. Per the germline V gene, CDR1 is MNHNS and CDR2 is SASEGT. The CDR3 consists of 15 residues. CDR3 DNA sequence: TGTGCCAGCAGTGAGAATAGGGACAGACGAGAGACCCAGTACTTC. The encoded protein is CASSENRDRRETQYF.

The chain carries TRBV10-2 and TRBJ2-1; 10 nucleotides match TRBD2. J was trimmed by 8 bases and V by 1 base; bases with no gene match: 14. The V gene's germline CDR1 is WSHSY and CDR2 SAAADI. This CDR3 contains 18 residues. The CDR3 protein is CASSEYGTSGELVDEQFF. The DNA for the CDR3 is TGCGCCAGCAGTGAGTATGGAACTAGCGGGGAGCTCGTCGATGAGCAGTTCTTC.

As regards this clone: The sample holds other DNA sequences that translate to the same CDR3. J is TRBJ1-2 and V is TRBV2, with D possibly TRBD1 on 6 matching bases. Germline values: CDR1 SNHLY, CDR2 FYNNEI. The CDR3 has 13 amino acids. V was cut by 3 bases and J by 5 bases, with 10 bases left in between. The CDR3 loop reads CASSEYRDYGYTF. The CDR3, as DNA: TGTGCCAGCAGTGAGTACAGGGATTATGGCTACACCTTC.

A single count supports this clone. DNA of the CDR3: TGTGCCAGCAGCCCTAGTTCGACAGGAGGAAACACCATATATTTT. As protein: CASSPSSTGGNTIYF. The chain employs TRBV11-2 and TRBJ1-3; D might be TRBD1 (6 bases). V was shortened by 5 bases and J by 4 bases, with 15 bases between the two germline ends. This CDR3 is built from 15 residues. CDR1 SGHAT and CDR2 FQNNGV come from the germline V gene. The complete variable domain, with remaining parts taken from reference TRBV11-2 and TRBJ1-3, reads EAGVAQSPRYKIIEKRQSVAFWCNPISGHATLYWYQQILGQGPKLLIQFQNNGVVDDSQLPKDRFSAERLKGVDSTLKIQPAKLEDSAVYLCASSPSSTGGNTIYFGEGSWLTVV.